Following are 18 T cell receptor beta chains from one sample sequenced in a study of shared clonotypes between healthy human individuals (dated by TCRdb to between 2020 and 2021). CD8 naive samples were obtained by positive selection for CCR7 among CD45RO-negative cells, yielding a CD45RA+CCR7+ population from which TemRA cells were excluded. To prepare the library, the immunoSEQ multiplex PCR assay was applied. The table was pulled from immuneACCESS by TCRdb, which kept in-frame rearrangements only. Such tables lose some clones; where checked, under half of the loss comes from unresolved V genes, and the rest has no known cause. For this sample the table gives 700,000 to 950,000 clones, of which around 96% were detected only once. Less than 0.25% of the sample rests with the top ten. What was sequenced was naive CD8+ T cells sorted from blood. The cell subset or site label corresponds to: CD45RA+CCR7+. All receptors come from a young man in good health.

Comments on this clone: Other DNA sequences in the same sample also yield this CDR3. CDR3: CASSFGRGPYEQYF. Written as DNA, the CDR3 is TGTGCCAGCAGTTTCGGCAGGGGGCCCTACGAGCAGTACTTC. The gene calls are TRBV27 and TRBJ2-7; 8 bases are shared with TRBD1. CDR1 is MNHEY and CDR2 is SMNVEV in the germline V gene (reference sequence). This CDR3 comprises 14 residues. Trimming took 3 bases from V and 2 from J; bases not matched to a gene: 3.

The chain combines TRBV7-9 with TRBJ1-1; D possibly corresponds to TRBD1 (5 bases). The CDR3 is made up of 14 amino acids. Trimming pared 5 bases from V and 7 bases from J, leaving 17 bases between. From germline, CDR1 is SEHNR and CDR2 FQNEAQ (reference sequence). The CDR3 spells CASSRTIGGVEAFF. CDR3 sequence (DNA): TGTGCCAGCAGCCGTACGATCGGGGGGGTTGAAGCTTTCTTT.

V gene TRBV14 combines with J gene TRBJ2-1; no definite D call. Per the germline V gene, CDR1 is SGHDN and CDR2 is FVKESK. CDR3 size: 17 residues. V gave up 0 bases and J gave up 0 bases, with 12 bases separating them. The DNA of the CDR3 is TGTGCCAGCAGCCAAGAAGGTATAAGGAGCTCCTACAATGAGCAGTTCTTC. Its protein product is CASSQEGIRSSYNEQFF. The full variable domain, with the rest looked up from reference TRBV14 and TRBJ2-1, is EAGVTQFPSHSVIEKGQTVTLRCDPISGHDNLYWYRRVMGKEIKFLLHFVKESKQDESGMPNNRFLAERTGGTYSTLKVQPAELEDSGVYFCASSQEGIRSSYNEQFFGPGTRLTVL.

This sequence joins TRBV11-3 and TRBJ2-7; no reliable D call. The CDR3 length is 13 residues. Germline-derived CDR1 and CDR2 are SGHNT and YENEEA. The V gene lost 2 bases and the J gene lost 3 bases, with 8 bases spanning the gap. The CDR3 region is CASSLRNSYEQYF. The CDR3 bases are TGTGCCAGCAGCTTAAGAAACAGCTACGAGCAGTACTTC.

The chain employs TRBV4-1 and TRBJ2-7, with a possible D match to TRBD2 (6 bases). CDR3 length: 14 residues. Germline loops: CDR1 MGHRA, CDR2 YSYEKL. Trimming took off 4 bases at V and 3 bases at J, with 13 bases between the two ends. CDR3: CASSPEGTLYEQYF. CDR3 sequence (DNA): TGCGCCAGCAGCCCCGAGGGGACTCTCTACGAGCAGTACTTC.

The chain joins TRBV11-2 to TRBJ2-1; the D gene is possibly TRBD1 (6 bases). With 0 bases removed from V and 2 bases from J, the gap between germline ends came to 17 bases. The CDR3 has 18 residues. Germline CDR1 and CDR2: SGHAT and FQNNGV. The CDR3 spells CASSLESLTGFPYNEQFF. Here the CDR3 DNA reads TGTGCCAGCAGCTTAGAGTCCCTAACAGGGTTCCCCTACAATGAGCAGTTCTTC. Complete variable domain (other parts from reference TRBV11-2 and TRBJ2-1): EAGVAQSPRYKIIEKRQSVAFWCNPISGHATLYWYQQILGQGPKLLIQFQNNGVVDDSQLPKDRFSAERLKGVDSTLKIQPAKLEDSAVYLCASSLESLTGFPYNEQFFGPGTRLTVL.

The chain couples TRBV30 to TRBJ1-5; 8 bases align to TRBD1. This CDR3 has 14 amino acids. CDR1 and CDR2 from the germline V gene are GTSNPN and SVGIG (reference sequence). J lost 1 base, V lost 7 bases, and 6 bases had no gene match. The CDR3 DNA follows: TGTGCCTTTCAGGGGGCAGGAAGCAATCAGCCCCAGCATTTT. This codes for CAFQGAGSNQPQHF.

The chain uses TRBV25-1 and TRBJ2-7; the match to TRBD1 covers 8 bases. The CDR3 spans 16 residues. V was pared by 3 bases and J by 2 bases, with 9 bases of the junction left unmatched. CDR1 is MGHDK, CDR2 SYGVNS, per germline. The CDR3 coding sequence is TGTGCCAGCAGTGAGATCGGACAGGGAGGAACCTACGAGCAGTACTTC. This gives the protein CASSEIGQGGTYEQYF.

The chain combines TRBV12-1 with TRBJ2-1; TRBD2, the table's D call, lacks a check against the DNA. TRBV12-1 is a pseudogene segment. The CDR3 runs to 17 residues. CDR3 in amino acids: CASSQLIAGGAYNEQFF. The CDR3 DNA is TGTGCCAGCAGCCAACTGATAGCGGGAGGGGCGTACAATGAGCAGTTCTTC.

The V call is TRBV5-1, the J call TRBJ2-2; D not certain. The germline V and J ends were trimmed by 2 bases and 8 bases, with 7 bases remaining between them. The CDR3 has 12 residues. The germline V gene has CDR1 SGHRS and CDR2 YFSETQ. The CDR3 reads CASSFESGELFF. CDR3 bases: TGCGCCAGCAGCTTCGAATCTGGGGAGCTGTTTTTT.

This sequence joins TRBV12-2 and TRBJ1-1; TRBD1 is the table's D call and was not checked against the DNA. TRBV12-2 is assigned pseudogene status. The CDR3 is 15 residues long. The CDR3 region has the DNA TGTGCAAGTCGCTTAGCCCCCCCGACAGGGTTTGAAGCTTTCTTT. As protein: CASRLAPPTGFEAFF.

For the CDR3, the DNA is TGCAGCGTTGAAGAACCCCGGCCCGCAGGAGAGACCCAGTACTTC. It is translated as CSVEEPRPAGETQYF. The V gene is TRBV29-1, the J gene TRBJ2-5; no firm D call. V gave up 0 bases and J gave up 4 bases, with 15 bases separating them. The CDR3 contains 15 residues. Germline V CDR1 and CDR2: SQVTM, ANQGSEA.

V is TRBV18 and J is TRBJ1-5, with TRBD1 identical over 7 bases. V shed 4 bases, J shed 4 bases, and the junction held 7 bases outside the gene matches. The CDR3 totals 15 residues. Germline V CDR1 and CDR2: KGHSH, LQKENI. CDR3 nucleotides: TGTGCCAGCTCACAAGGACAGGAATTAAATCAGCCCCAGCATTTT. It specifies CASSQGQELNQPQHF.

This clone was counted once. Other nucleotide sequences in the sample specify the same CDR3. This chain joins TRBV5-1 and TRBJ1-1; 7 nucleotides align to TRBD1. Germline CDR1 is SGHRS and CDR2 is YFSETQ. V lost 0 bases and J lost 4; bases outside the gene matches: 0. The CDR3 length is 13 residues. CDR3: CASSLDRGTEAFF. The DNA of the CDR3 is TGCGCCAGCAGCTTGGACAGGGGCACTGAAGCTTTCTTT.

The V gene is TRBV2, the J gene TRBJ1-5, with a tentative D call TRBD1 (5 bases). The CDR3 sequence is 13 residues long. Per germline, CDR1 SNHLY and CDR2 FYNNEI. Trimming took off 6 bases at V and 5 bases at J, with 11 bases between the two ends. CDR3 sequence reads: CASRKRGDQPQHF. In DNA form, the CDR3 reads TGTGCCAGCAGGAAGAGAGGGGATCAGCCCCAGCATTTT.

The J gene is TRBJ2-5, the V gene TRBV7-8; 7 bases line up with TRBD2. With 3 bases clipped from V and 3 bases from J, the junction kept 4 bases outside the gene matches. CDR1 SGHVS and CDR2 FQNEAQ come from the germline V gene. The CDR3 is 14 amino acids. Written as DNA, the CDR3 is TGTGCCAGCAGCTTGGGACTACCCAAAGAGACCCAGTACTTC. This gives the protein CASSLGLPKETQYF.

This chain uses TRBV29-1 with TRBJ2-5; the match to TRBD1 covers 7 bases. The CDR3 is 15 amino acids. Germline CDR1 is SQVTM and CDR2 is ANQGSEA. Losses at the gene ends were 4 bases for V and 1 base for J; bases not matched to a gene: 9. The CDR3 coding sequence is TGCAGCGTTGTAACAGGGGAATCCCGCCAAGAGACCCAGTACTTC. It is translated as CSVVTGESRQETQYF.

This clone is a singleton in its sample. The chain couples TRBV27 to TRBJ2-1; the match to TRBD2 covers 7 bases. Per the germline V gene, CDR1 is MNHEY and CDR2 is SMNVEV (reference sequence). The V segment lost 3 bases and the J segment 9 bases; nucleotides outside the gene matches: 2. The CDR3 spans 12 residues. The CDR3 DNA reads as TGTGCCAGCAGTTTGGGGGAGGGTGAGCAGTTCTTC. Translated: CASSLGEGEQFF.